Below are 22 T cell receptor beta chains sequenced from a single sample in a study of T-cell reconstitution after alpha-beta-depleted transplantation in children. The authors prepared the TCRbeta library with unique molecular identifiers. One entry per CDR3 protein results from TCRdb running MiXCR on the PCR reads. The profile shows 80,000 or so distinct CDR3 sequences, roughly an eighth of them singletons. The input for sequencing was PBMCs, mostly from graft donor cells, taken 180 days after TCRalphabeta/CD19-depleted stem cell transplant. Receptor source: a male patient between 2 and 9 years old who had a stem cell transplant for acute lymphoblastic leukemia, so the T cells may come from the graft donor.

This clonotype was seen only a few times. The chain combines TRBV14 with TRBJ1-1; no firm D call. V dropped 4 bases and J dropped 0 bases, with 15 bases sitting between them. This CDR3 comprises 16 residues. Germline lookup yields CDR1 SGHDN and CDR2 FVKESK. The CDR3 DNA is TGTGCCAGCAGCCCCTTAGGGCGGCCCGTGAACACTGAAGCTTTCTTT. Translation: CASSPLGRPVNTEAFF.

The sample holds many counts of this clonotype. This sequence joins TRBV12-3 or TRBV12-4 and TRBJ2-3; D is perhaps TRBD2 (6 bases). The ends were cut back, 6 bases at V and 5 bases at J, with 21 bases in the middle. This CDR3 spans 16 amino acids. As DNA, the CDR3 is TGTGCCAGCAGCTATGCCGCGGCGGGGCGGAGAGATACGCAGTATTTT. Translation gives CASSYAAAGRRDTQYF.

The CDR3 bases are TGTGCCAGCAGCTTAATGGGGACTAGCGGGATGTATGAGCAGTTCTTC. This codes for CASSLMGTSGMYEQFF. This chain joins TRBV7-2 and TRBJ2-1; the match to TRBD2 covers 13 bases. This CDR3 is built from 16 residues. Germline V CDR1 and CDR2: SGHTA, FQGNSA. The V gene end was trimmed by 2 bases and the J gene end by 8 bases; junction bases not matched to a gene: 6.

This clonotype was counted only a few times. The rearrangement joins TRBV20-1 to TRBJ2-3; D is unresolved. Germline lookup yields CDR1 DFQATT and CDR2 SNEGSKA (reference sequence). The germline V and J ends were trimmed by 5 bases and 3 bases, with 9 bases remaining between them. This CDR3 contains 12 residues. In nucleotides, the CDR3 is TGCAGTGCTCCAGGAGAGACAGATACGCAGTATTTT. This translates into CSAPGETDTQYF.

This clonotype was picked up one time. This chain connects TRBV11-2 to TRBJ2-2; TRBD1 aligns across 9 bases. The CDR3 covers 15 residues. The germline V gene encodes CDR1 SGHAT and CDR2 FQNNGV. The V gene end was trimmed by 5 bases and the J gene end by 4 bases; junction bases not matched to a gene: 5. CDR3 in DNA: TGTGCCAGCAGCACAGGGGGCGCGGGCACCGGGGAGCTGTTTTTT. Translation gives CASSTGGAGTGELFF. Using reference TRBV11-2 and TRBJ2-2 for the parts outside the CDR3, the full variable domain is EAGVAQSPRYKIIEKRQSVAFWCNPISGHATLYWYQQILGQGPKLLIQFQNNGVVDDSQLPKDRFSAERLKGVDSTLKIQPAKLEDSAVYLCASSTGGAGTGELFFGEGSRLTVL.

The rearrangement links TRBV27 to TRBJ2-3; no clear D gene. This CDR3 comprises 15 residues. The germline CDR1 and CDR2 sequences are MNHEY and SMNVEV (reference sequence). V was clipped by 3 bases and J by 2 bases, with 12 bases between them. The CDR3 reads CASSFLHGHTDTQYF. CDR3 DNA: TGTGCCAGCAGTTTCCTCCATGGGCACACAGATACGCAGTATTTT.

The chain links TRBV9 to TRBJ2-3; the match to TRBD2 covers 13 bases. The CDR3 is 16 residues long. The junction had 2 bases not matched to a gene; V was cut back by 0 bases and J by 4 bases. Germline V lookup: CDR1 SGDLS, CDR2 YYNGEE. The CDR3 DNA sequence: TGTGCCAGCAGCGTAGCACTAGCGGGGGGGCCAGATACGCAGTATTTT. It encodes CASSVALAGGPDTQYF.

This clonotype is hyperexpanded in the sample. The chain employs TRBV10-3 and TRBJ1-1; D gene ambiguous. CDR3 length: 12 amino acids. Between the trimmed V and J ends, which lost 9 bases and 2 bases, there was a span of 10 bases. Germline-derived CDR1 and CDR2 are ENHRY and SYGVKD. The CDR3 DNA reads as TGTGCCATTGGTGGCGGTAACACTGAAGCTTTCTTT. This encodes CAIGGGNTEAFF.

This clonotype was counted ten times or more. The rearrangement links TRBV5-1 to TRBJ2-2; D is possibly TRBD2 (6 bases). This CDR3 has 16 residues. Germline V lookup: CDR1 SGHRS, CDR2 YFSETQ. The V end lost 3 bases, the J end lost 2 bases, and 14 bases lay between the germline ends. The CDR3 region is CASSSGGGGNTGELFF. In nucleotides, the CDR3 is TGCGCCAGCAGCTCCGGGGGAGGAGGCAACACCGGGGAGCTGTTTTTT.

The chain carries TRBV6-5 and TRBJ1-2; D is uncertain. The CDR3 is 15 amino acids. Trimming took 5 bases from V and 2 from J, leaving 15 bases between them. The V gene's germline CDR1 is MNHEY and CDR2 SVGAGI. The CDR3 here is CASSNRRGSNYGYTF. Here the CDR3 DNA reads TGTGCCAGCAGTAACCGTCGAGGGTCCAACTATGGCTACACCTTC.

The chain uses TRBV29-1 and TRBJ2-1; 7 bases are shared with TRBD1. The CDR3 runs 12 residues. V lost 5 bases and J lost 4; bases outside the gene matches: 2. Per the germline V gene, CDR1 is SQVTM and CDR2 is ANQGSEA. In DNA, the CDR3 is TGCAGCGTTCAGACAGGGTACAATGAGCAGTTCTTC. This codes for CSVQTGYNEQFF.

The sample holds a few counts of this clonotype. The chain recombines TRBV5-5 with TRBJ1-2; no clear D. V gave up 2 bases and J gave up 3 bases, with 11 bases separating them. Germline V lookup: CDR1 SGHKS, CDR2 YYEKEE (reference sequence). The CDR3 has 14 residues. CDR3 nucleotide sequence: TGTGCCAGCAGCTTAAGGGCCCGGGACTATGGCTACACCTTC. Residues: CASSLRARDYGYTF.

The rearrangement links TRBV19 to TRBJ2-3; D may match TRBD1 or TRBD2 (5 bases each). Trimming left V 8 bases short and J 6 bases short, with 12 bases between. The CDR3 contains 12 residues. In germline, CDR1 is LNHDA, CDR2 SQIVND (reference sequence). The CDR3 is CASGGVGDTQYF. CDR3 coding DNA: TGTGCCAGTGGGGGAGTGGGCGATACGCAGTATTTT.

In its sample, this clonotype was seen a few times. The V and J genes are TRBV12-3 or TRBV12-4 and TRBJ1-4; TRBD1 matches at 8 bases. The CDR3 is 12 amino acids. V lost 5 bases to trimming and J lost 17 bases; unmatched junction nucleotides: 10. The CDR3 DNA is TGTGCCAGCAGTCCCGGGACAGGTACAACATTTTTT. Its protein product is CASSPGTGTTFF.

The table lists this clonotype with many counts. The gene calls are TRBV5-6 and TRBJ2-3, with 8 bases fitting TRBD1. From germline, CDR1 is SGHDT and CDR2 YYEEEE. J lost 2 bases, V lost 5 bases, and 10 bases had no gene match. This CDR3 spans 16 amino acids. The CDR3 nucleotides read TGTGCCAGCAGTCAGGACAGGGTGGGTACCACAGATACGCAGTATTTT. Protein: CASSQDRVGTTDTQYF.

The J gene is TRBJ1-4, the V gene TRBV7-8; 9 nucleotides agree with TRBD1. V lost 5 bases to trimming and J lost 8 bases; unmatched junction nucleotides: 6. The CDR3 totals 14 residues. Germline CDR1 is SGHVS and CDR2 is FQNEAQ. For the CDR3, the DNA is TGTGCCAGCAGCCCCCGGGACAGGGCCGAAAAACTGTTTTTT. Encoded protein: CASSPRDRAEKLFF.

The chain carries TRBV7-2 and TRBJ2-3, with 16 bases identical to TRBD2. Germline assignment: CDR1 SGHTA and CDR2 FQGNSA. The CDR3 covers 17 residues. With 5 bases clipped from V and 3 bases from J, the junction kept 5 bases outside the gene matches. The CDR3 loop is CASSRGLAGGRTDTQYF. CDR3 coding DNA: TGTGCCAGCAGCCGGGGACTAGCGGGGGGGCGGACAGATACGCAGTATTTT.

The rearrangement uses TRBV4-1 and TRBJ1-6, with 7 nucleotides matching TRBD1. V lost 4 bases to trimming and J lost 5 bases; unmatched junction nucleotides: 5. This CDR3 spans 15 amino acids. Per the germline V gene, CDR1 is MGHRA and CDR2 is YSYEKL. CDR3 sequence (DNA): TGCGCCAGCAGCCTAGGGGGCAGGGATAATTCACCCCTCCACTTT. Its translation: CASSLGGRDNSPLHF.

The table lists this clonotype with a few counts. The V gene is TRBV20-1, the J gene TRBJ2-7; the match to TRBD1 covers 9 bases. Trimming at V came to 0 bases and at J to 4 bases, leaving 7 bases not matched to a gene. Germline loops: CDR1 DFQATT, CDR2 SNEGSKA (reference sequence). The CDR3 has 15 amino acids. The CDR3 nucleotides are TGCAGTGCTAGAGAGGGGGGACAGGGTCCTTACGAGCAGTACTTC. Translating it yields CSAREGGQGPYEQYF.

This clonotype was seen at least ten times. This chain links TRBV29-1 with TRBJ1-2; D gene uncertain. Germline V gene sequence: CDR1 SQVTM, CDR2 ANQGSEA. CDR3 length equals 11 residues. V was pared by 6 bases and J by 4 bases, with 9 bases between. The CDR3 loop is CSVPGVYGYTF. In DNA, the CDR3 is TGCAGCGTCCCGGGAGTCTATGGCTACACCTTC. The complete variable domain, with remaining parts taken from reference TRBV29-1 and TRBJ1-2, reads SAVISQKPSRDICQRGTSLTIQCQVDSQVTMMFWYRQQPGQSLTLIATANQGSEATYESGFVIDKFPISRPNLTFSTLTVSNMSPEDSSIYLCSVPGVYGYTFGSGTRLTVV.

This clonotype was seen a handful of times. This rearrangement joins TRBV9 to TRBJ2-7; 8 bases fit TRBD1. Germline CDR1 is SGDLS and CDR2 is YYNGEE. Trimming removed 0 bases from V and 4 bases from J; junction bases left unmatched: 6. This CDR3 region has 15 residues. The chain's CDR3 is CASSVAGTGSYEQYF. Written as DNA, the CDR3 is TGTGCCAGCAGCGTAGCCGGGACAGGCTCGTACGAGCAGTACTTC.

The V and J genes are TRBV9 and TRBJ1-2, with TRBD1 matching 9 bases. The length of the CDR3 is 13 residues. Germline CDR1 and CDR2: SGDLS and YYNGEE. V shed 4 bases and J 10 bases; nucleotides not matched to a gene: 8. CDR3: CASSPGDRALYTF. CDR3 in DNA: TGTGCCAGCAGCCCCGGGGACAGGGCCCTCTACACCTTC.